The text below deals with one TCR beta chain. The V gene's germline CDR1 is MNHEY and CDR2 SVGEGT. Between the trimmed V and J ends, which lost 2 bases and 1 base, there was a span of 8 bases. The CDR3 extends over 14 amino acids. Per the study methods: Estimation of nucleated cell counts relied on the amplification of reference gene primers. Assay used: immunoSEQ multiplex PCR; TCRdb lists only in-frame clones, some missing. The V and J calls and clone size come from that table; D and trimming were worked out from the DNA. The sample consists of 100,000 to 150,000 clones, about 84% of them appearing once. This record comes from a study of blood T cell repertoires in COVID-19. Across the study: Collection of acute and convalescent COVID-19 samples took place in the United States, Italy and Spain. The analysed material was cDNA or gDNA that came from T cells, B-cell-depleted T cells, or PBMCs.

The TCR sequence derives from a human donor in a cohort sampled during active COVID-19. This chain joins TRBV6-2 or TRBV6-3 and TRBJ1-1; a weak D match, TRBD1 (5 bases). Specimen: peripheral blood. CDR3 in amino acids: CASSYPGGNTEAFF. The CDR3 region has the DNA TGTGCCAGCAGTTACCCGGGGGGGAACACTGAAGCTTTCTTT.